This paragraph reports one T cell receptor beta chain. Its cognate antigen is unknown. The germline gives CDR1 SEHNR, CDR2 FQNEAQ (reference sequence). The CDR3 is 15 amino acids. V lost 2 bases and J 2 bases, leaving 11 bases between the germline ends. The PCR contained 60 Vbeta and 13 Jbeta primers. Using immunoSEQ multiplex PCR, the repertoire was profiled, and TCRdb retains in-frame clones only, with some absent. Here the sample spans around 140,000 clones, about 81% being singletons. The sample belongs to a study of cytomegalovirus exposure and HLA in healthy donors. Findings and limits, study-wide: A later analysis associated 15,000 or so TCR beta sequences with HLA alleles at a 0.05 false discovery rate. Reports credit the classifier with highly specific, highly sensitive diagnosis of cytomegalovirus status.

The clonotype was recovered from a man aged 25 to 40 in good health and CMV-seronegative. This chain connects TRBV7-9 to TRBJ2-3; the D gene is possibly TRBD2 (6 bases). Sequencing used PBMCs. DNA of the CDR3: TGTGCCAGCAGCTTACTTAGCGGAGTCACAGATACGCAGTATTTT. This translates into CASSLLSGVTDTQYF.